A selection of T cell receptor beta chains follows, all from one sample in a study of shared clonotypes between healthy human individuals. Clones were read by immunoSEQ multiplex PCR, and TCRdb kept only the in-frame ones, dropping some. The profile shows roughly 1,100,000 clones, roughly 80% of them singletons. The sequencing input was memory CD4+ T cells sorted from blood. The receptors were sampled from a man between 18 and 35 years old in good health. The CDR3 runs from the conserved cysteine through the conserved F or W. A D gene is named only where the DNA matches it firmly. For some rows the clone size is stated as once, few or many, or as a class when expanded; others skip it.

j_gene | v_gene | len | d_gene | abundance | CDR3nt | CDR3aa
TRBJ1-2 | TRBV6-5 | 15 | TRBD1 | . | TGTGCCAGCAGTTACTCTGGGACAGGGGGCTATGGCTACACCTTC | CASSYSGTGGYGYTF
TRBJ1-2 | TRBV7-2 | 14 | TRBD1 | . | TGTGCCAGCAGCTGGACGCAGGGGGCGCAGGGCTACACCTTC | CASSWTQGAQGYTF
TRBJ2-6 | TRBV11-2 | 13 | . | . | TGTGCCAGCAGACGGTCCGGGGCCAACGTCCTGACTTTC | CASRRSGANVLTF
TRBJ2-2 | TRBV28 | 14 | TRBD1 | . | TGTGCCAGCAGAGGACAGGGGGCGAACGGGGAGCTGTTTTTT | CASRGQGANGELFF
TRBJ2-7 | TRBV4-1 | 14 | TRBD1 | . | TGCGCCAGCAGCTCCGGACAGGGGTCCTACGAGCAGTACTTC | CASSSGQGSYEQYF
TRBJ2-1 | TRBV25-1 | 13 | . | once | TGTGCCAGCGGGTCGACTAACCCCGGCGAGCAGTTCTTC | CASGSTNPGEQFF
TRBJ1-6 | TRBV30 | 13 | . | . | TGTGCCTGGGGGGGTGAGGGAGGTTCACCCCTCCACTTT | CAWGGEGGSPLHF
TRBJ1-3 | TRBV4-3 | 17 | . | . | TGCGCCAGCAGCCCCTCTCGGGGGGTAAGGTCTGGAAACACCATATATTTT | CASSPSRGVRSGNTIYF
TRBJ2-1 | TRBV6-5 | 13 | . | . | TGTGCCAGCAGCCCGAGGGGCTACAATGAGCAGTTCTTC | CASSPRGYNEQFF
TRBJ2-3 | TRBV30 | 12 | . | . | TGTGCCTGGATGGGGGGTCCAGATACGCAGTATTTT | CAWMGGPDTQYF
TRBJ2-7 | TRBV18 | 13 | . | few | TGTGCCAGCTCACCCCAGGGGGGCTACGAGCAGTACTTC | CASSPQGGYEQYF
TRBJ2-7 | TRBV12-5 | 15 | TRBD1 | . | TGTGCTAGTGGACCCGGGACAGGGCCTACCTACGAGCAGTACTTC | CASGPGTGPTYEQYF
TRBJ1-1 | TRBV11-1 | 16 | TRBD1 | . | TGTGCCAGCAGCTCGACAGGGAACCTGGGGGCCACTGAAGCTTTCTTT | CASSSTGNLGATEAFF
TRBJ2-3 | TRBV7-9 | 14 | . | . | TGTGCCGGCAGCGCCAACATAGCGGAAGATACGCAGTATTTT | CAGSANIAEDTQYF
TRBJ1-6 | TRBV6-5 | 16 | TRBD1 | . | TGTGCCAGCAGTTACTCGGGGACAGGGGTAAATTCACCCCTCCACTTT | CASSYSGTGVNSPLHF
TRBJ2-1 | TRBV2 | 15 | . | . | TGTGCCAGCAGTGATCCGTTGAACTCCTACAATGAGCAGTTCTTC | CASSDPLNSYNEQFF
TRBJ1-2 | TRBV6-5 | 15 | . | . | TGTGCCAGCAGTTACCGTGGTGGTACAGAAACTGGCTACACCTTC | CASSYRGGTETGYTF
TRBJ1-1 | TRBV10-2 | 13 | TRBD1 | . | TGCGCCAGCAGGCCGGGACAGGACTTTGAAGCTTTCTTT | CASRPGQDFEAFF
TRBJ2-7 | TRBV2 | 11 | . | few | TGTGCCAGCACCCGCTCCTACGAGCAGTACTTC | CASTRSYEQYF
TRBJ2-1 | TRBV7-2 | 15 | TRBD2 | . | TGTGCCAGCAGCCAGGGGACGGGAGGGCCGCTTGAGCAGTTCTTC | CASSQGTGGPLEQFF
TRBJ2-3 | TRBV9 | 11 | . | . | TGTGCCAGCAGCGCGGTGGATACGCAGTATTTT | CASSAVDTQYF
TRBJ1-1 | TRBV6-5 | 15 | TRBD1 | . | TGTGCCAGCAGTTACGGGACAGGAGGAACCACTGAAGCTTTCTTT | CASSYGTGGTTEAFF
TRBJ1-6 | TRBV6-5 | 13 | . | once | TGTGCCAGCAGTTCGATCAGGGGTTCACCCCTCCACTTT | CASSSIRGSPLHF
TRBJ1-2 | TRBV5-4 | 13 | . | . | TGTGCCAGCAGCACCGCGGCTAACTATGGCTACACCTTC | CASSTAANYGYTF
TRBJ1-3 | TRBV2 | 15 | TRBD1 | . | TGTGCCAGCCGCGGGGGACAGGGGACTGGAAACACCATATATTTT | CASRGGQGTGNTIYF
TRBJ2-2 | TRBV27 | 16 | TRBD1 | few | TGTGCCAGCAGTTCCCGGTCGGGACAGGGGTCCGGGGAGCTGTTTTTT | CASSSRSGQGSGELFF
TRBJ2-7 | TRBV4-1 | 14 | . | . | TGCGCCAGCAGCCTCGTCAGGGAGACCTACGAGCAGTACTTC | CASSLVRETYEQYF
TRBJ1-1 | TRBV18 | 14 | . | . | TGTGCCAGCTCTGGGGGGGCTCGATTGGCTGAAGCTTTCTTT | CASSGGARLAEAFF
TRBJ2-2 | TRBV14 | 14 | TRBD2 | few | TGTGCCAGCAGCCCCCCCGGGAGGTACGGGGAGCTGTTTTTT | CASSPPGRYGELFF
TRBJ1-1 | TRBV7-2 | 15 | TRBD1 | . | TGTGCCAGCAGCTTAGCGGGACAGGGAGGGCTCCGGGCTTTCTTT | CASSLAGQGGLRAFF
TRBJ2-3 | TRBV9 | 12 | . | . | TGTGCCAGCAGCCAAAACACAGATACGCAGTATTTT | CASSQNTDTQYF
TRBJ2-4 | TRBV2 | 15 | . | once | TGTGCCAGCAGTGATCGGGCTAGGGCCCCCAACATTCAGTACTTC | CASSDRARAPNIQYF
TRBJ1-2 | TRBV10-3 | 16 | . | . | TGTGCCATCAGTGGCAAAGCGGGGGGCGCTAACTATGGCTACACCTTC | CAISGKAGGANYGYTF
TRBJ2-3 | TRBV12-5 | 14 | . | few | TGTGCTAGTGGTTTGATTTACGGCACAGATACGCAGTATTTT | CASGLIYGTDTQYF
TRBJ2-1 | TRBV2 | 14 | TRBD1 | . | TGTGCCAGCATTCAGGGACAGGGTCCCAATGAGCAGTTCTTC | CASIQGQGPNEQFF
TRBJ1-5 | TRBV30 | 13 | . | . | TGTGCCTGGAGTGTAGAGGGTAATCAGCCCCAGCATTTT | CAWSVEGNQPQHF
TRBJ2-1 | TRBV10-3 | 15 | TRBD1 | . | TGTGCCATCCGAACGACAGGGGGTTCCTACAATGAGCAGTTCTTC | CAIRTTGGSYNEQFF
TRBJ1-4 | TRBV4-1 | 16 | . | once | TGCGCCAGCAGCCAACAGCTACAGAAAACTAATGAAAAACTGTTTTTT | CASSQQLQKTNEKLFF
TRBJ2-7 | TRBV10-3 | 17 | TRBD2 | few | TGTGCCATCAGCGCGACTAGCGGGAGCCAAATCTCCTACGAGCAGTACTTC | CAISATSGSQISYEQYF
TRBJ1-2 | TRBV5-1 | 13 | . | . | TGCGCCAGCAGCACGGACAGTAACTATGGCTACACCTTC | CASSTDSNYGYTF
TRBJ2-3 | TRBV28 | 15 | . | once | TGTGCCAGCAGTGGGGCTGAGGCAGGGACAGATACGCAGTATTTT | CASSGAEAGTDTQYF
TRBJ2-2 | TRBV10-3 | 18 | TRBD1 | . | TGTGCCATCAGTGCCGTGGGGACAGGGGATAAAAACACCGGGGAGCTGTTTTTT | CAISAVGTGDKNTGELFF
TRBJ2-5 | TRBV29-1 | 15 | . | . | TGCAGCGTGGTTCCGGGACTCACATCCGGATGGACCCAGTACTTC | CSVVPGLTSGWTQYF
TRBJ2-6 | TRBV19 | 15 | . | . | TGTGCCAGTAGTCCAGGGGATTCTGGGGCCAACGTCCTGACTTTC | CASSPGDSGANVLTF
TRBJ2-7 | TRBV6-1 | 15 | TRBD1 | . | TGTGCCAGCAGACTTCCGGGACAGGGAGGCCACGAGCAGTACTTC | CASRLPGQGGHEQYF
TRBJ2-1 | TRBV6-5 | 14 | TRBD1 | . | TGTGCCAGCAGTTACTCCGGGACAGGCATGGGGCAGTTCTTC | CASSYSGTGMGQFF
TRBJ1-4 | TRBV5-4 | 15 | . | . | TGTGCCAGCAGCCCCGGACCGGATAAAAATGAAAAACTGTTTTTT | CASSPGPDKNEKLFF
TRBJ2-7 | TRBV7-2 | 14 | . | . | TGTGCCAGCAGCTTAGCGGCAGGGACCAACGAGCAGTACTTC | CASSLAAGTNEQYF
TRBJ1-3 | TRBV10-3 | 13 | . | . | TGTGCCATCAGTGATTTACAGGGAAACACCATATATTTT | CAISDLQGNTIYF
TRBJ1-4 | TRBV28 | 14 | . | . | TGTGCCAGCACCCCGGCAGGGAGTAATGAAAAACTGTTTTTT | CASTPAGSNEKLFF
TRBJ1-4 | TRBV28 | 15 | . | . | TGTGCCAGCAGTGGATCAGACGGGGTTAGTGAAAAACTGTTTTTT | CASSGSDGVSEKLFF
TRBJ2-7 | TRBV5-1 | 15 | . | . | TGCGCCAGCAGCTTGGGTGTCCAGGGCCTGGACGAGCAGTACTTC | CASSLGVQGLDEQYF
TRBJ1-1 | TRBV6-1 | 14 | . | . | TGTGCCAGCAGTTATAGCAGGGCGGACACTGAAGCTTTCTTT | CASSYSRADTEAFF
TRBJ2-1 | TRBV2 | 16 | . | . | TGTGCCAGCAGTGAAGGTGGCCCTTCCTCCTACAATGAGCAGTTCTTC | CASSEGGPSSYNEQFF